This passage covers 18 T cell receptor beta chains from one sample sequenced in a study of blood T cells in healthy people across ages. A second PCR of about 6 to 12 cycles used a sample-barcoded 5' primer and a J-beta primer mix. Each CDR3 protein is one row after TCRdb ran MiXCR on the 5' RACE reads. The sample lists more than 1,400,000 distinct CDR3 sequences; 42% were seen once. Sequencing used blood. These receptors were obtained from a woman under 30 in good health.

The chain uses TRBV27 and TRBJ1-2, with 7 bases that match TRBD1. V dropped 5 bases and J dropped 9; count of bases not matched to a gene: 9. This CDR3 contains 13 residues. CDR1 and CDR2 (germline): MNHEY, SMNVEV (reference sequence). The CDR3 DNA reads TGTGCCAGCAGTGCTCAACAGGGGTTGCGCTACACCTTC. Its protein is CASSAQQGLRYTF.

The rearrangement uses TRBV24-1 and TRBJ1-2; weak D call: TRBD1 (5 bases). Trimming cost V 4 bases and J 8 bases, with 22 bases left between them. The CDR3 sequence is 16 residues long. Germline V gene sequence: CDR1 KGHDR, CDR2 SFDVKD. The CDR3 reads CATSEPSGTGIWGYTF. In nucleotides, the CDR3 is TGTGCCACCAGTGAACCGTCCGGGACGGGGATATGGGGCTACACCTTC.

This chain connects TRBV12-3 or TRBV12-4 to TRBJ1-1, with 8 bases matching TRBD1. The CDR3 covers 14 residues. The trim removed 6 bases at V and 4 bases at J, leaving 7 bases unmatched. In nucleotides, the CDR3 is TGTGCCAGCAGCCTAGAGGACAGGGTCACTGAAGCTTTCTTT. Translating it yields CASSLEDRVTEAFF.

This clonotype was seen repeatedly, ten times or more. The V and J genes are TRBV12-3 or TRBV12-4 and TRBJ2-7, with D perhaps TRBD1 (6 bases). The CDR3 contains 13 residues. Deletions cut 5 bases from V and 4 bases from J, with 12 bases between. The CDR3 here is CASSPTGLYEQYF. The DNA of the CDR3 is TGTGCCAGCAGTCCCACAGGGTTATACGAGCAGTACTTC.

V is TRBV7-2 and J is TRBJ2-1; 10 nucleotides line up with TRBD1. This CDR3 contains 16 residues. CDR1 and CDR2 from the germline V gene are SGHTA and FQGNSA. V dropped 2 bases and J dropped 10; count of bases not matched to a gene: 11. CDR3 loop: CASSLFLGTGDYEQFF. The DNA for the CDR3 is TGTGCCAGCAGCTTATTTCTCGGGACAGGGGATTACGAGCAGTTCTTC.

This chain joins TRBV11-1 and TRBJ2-1, with 10 bases matching TRBD1. J was trimmed by 5 bases and V by 4 bases; bases with no gene match: 5. Germline-derived CDR1 and CDR2 are SGHAT and FQDESV (reference sequence). There are 15 residues in the CDR3. CDR3 bases: TGTGCCAGCAGCTGGGGACAGGGGATTCACAATGAGCAGTTCTTC. It translates to CASSWGQGIHNEQFF.

This chain uses TRBV2 with TRBJ1-5; D not certain. The CDR3 has 13 residues. Per germline, CDR1 SNHLY and CDR2 FYNNEI. With 11 bases removed from V and 0 bases from J, the gap between germline ends came to 11 bases. As DNA, the CDR3 is TGTGCCGGCTGGGGATATAGCAATCAGCCCCAGCATTTT. Its translation: CAGWGYSNQPQHF. Variable domain in full (rest from reference TRBV2 and TRBJ1-5): EPEVTQTPSHQVTQMGQEVILRCVPISNHLYFYWYRQILGQKVEFLVSFYNNEISEKSEIFDDQFSVERPDGSNFTLKIRSTKLEDSAMYFCAGWGYSNQPQHFGDGTRLSIL.

This clonotype was seen more than once but under ten times. The V gene is TRBV14, the J gene TRBJ2-1; D might be TRBD2 (6 bases). The CDR3 covers 18 residues. V was trimmed by 0 bases and J by 3 bases, leaving 18 bases between them. The germline gives CDR1 SGHDN, CDR2 FVKESK. CDR3 DNA sequence: TGTGCCAGCAGCCAAGAAGCATCGGGGGTAGTCCTCTACAATGAGCAGTTCTTC. This codes for CASSQEASGVVLYNEQFF.

The CDR3 loop reads CASRGGVRNNYGYTF. The CDR3, as DNA: TGTGCCAGCAGAGGGGGGGTTCGGAATAACTATGGCTACACCTTC. The chain links TRBV12-3 or TRBV12-4 to TRBJ1-2, with a tentative D call TRBD1 (6 bases). The CDR3 contains 15 residues. V was pared by 6 bases and J by 1 base, with 15 bases between.

The chain carries TRBV12-3 or TRBV12-4 and TRBJ1-6, with D possibly being TRBD1 (5 bases). This CDR3 comprises 16 residues. V was trimmed by 5 bases and J by 6 bases, leaving 17 bases between them. The CDR3 here is CASSPEWGIPNSPLHF. The CDR3 DNA reads as TGTGCCAGCAGTCCCGAGTGGGGGATCCCTAATTCACCCCTCCACTTT.

CDR3 protein: CASSQGGTATSYEQYF. The CDR3 DNA sequence: TGTGCCAGCAGCCAAGGCGGGACAGCTACTTCCTACGAGCAGTACTTC. The chain carries TRBV4-2 and TRBJ2-7; tentative D call: TRBD1 (7 bases). V was trimmed by 1 base and J by 1 base, leaving 14 bases between them. CDR1 and CDR2 from the germline V gene are LGHNA and YNFKEQ. The CDR3 covers 16 residues.

In this sample, this clonotype turned up a few times. The rearrangement joins TRBV2 to TRBJ2-1; 8 nucleotides line up with TRBD1. The V gene's germline CDR1 is SNHLY and CDR2 FYNNEI. This CDR3 comprises 15 residues. The V gene end was trimmed by 6 bases and the J gene end by 5 bases; junction bases not matched to a gene: 9. The CDR3 loop reads CASRQSGTGNNEQFF. As DNA, the CDR3 is TGTGCCAGCAGGCAATCTGGGACAGGAAACAATGAGCAGTTCTTC. Full variable domain (missing parts from reference TRBV2 and TRBJ2-1): EPEVTQTPSHQVTQMGQEVILRCVPISNHLYFYWYRQILGQKVEFLVSFYNNEISEKSEIFDDQFSVERPDGSNFTLKIRSTKLEDSAMYFCASRQSGTGNNEQFFGPGTRLTVL.

This clonotype was seen a few times. The rearrangement uses TRBV11-2 and TRBJ2-1; D is uncertain. V lost 5 bases and J lost 8, with 7 bases in between. CDR1 is SGHAT and CDR2 is FQNNGV in the germline V gene. This CDR3 region has 11 residues. Here the CDR3 DNA reads TGTGCCAGCAGCCGTTTATATGAGCAGTTCTTC. It encodes CASSRLYEQFF.

The chain combines TRBV7-3 with TRBJ2-7; no reliable D call. Germline loops: CDR1 SGHTA, CDR2 FQGTGA. The CDR3 has 14 amino acids. Trimming left V 4 bases short and J 2 bases short, with 12 bases between. CDR3: CASSSGIGPYEQYF. The CDR3 DNA follows: TGTGCCAGCAGCTCCGGAATCGGGCCCTACGAGCAGTACTTC.

This clonotype was recorded a few times. The rearrangement joins TRBV12-3 or TRBV12-4 to TRBJ1-1; D is undetermined. The germline V and J ends were trimmed by 5 bases and 1 base, with 5 bases remaining between them. The CDR3 has 12 amino acids. The CDR3 coding sequence is TGTGCCAGCAGTCCCTGGAACACTGAAGCTTTCTTT. It encodes CASSPWNTEAFF.

There are a few counts of this clonotype. J is TRBJ1-1 and V is TRBV18; 8 bases are a match to TRBD1. Germline trimming cut 3 bases from V and 5 bases from J; bases unmatched to any gene: 8. Germline CDR1 KGHSH, CDR2 LQKENI. This CDR3 spans 15 amino acids. The CDR3 is CASSPLTGDGTEAFF. The CDR3 DNA reads as TGTGCCAGCTCACCTCTGACAGGGGACGGGACTGAAGCTTTCTTT.

The chain is built from TRBV12-5 and TRBJ2-1; D gene unclear. Germline lookup yields CDR1 LGHNT and CDR2 FRNRAP. Trimming left V 3 bases short and J 9 bases short, with 15 bases between. The CDR3 has 14 residues. The CDR3 sequence: CASGFGSESSEQFF. The DNA for the CDR3 is TGTGCTAGTGGTTTCGGGTCCGAGAGCAGTGAGCAGTTCTTC.

The chain joins TRBV29-1 to TRBJ2-3; 10 bases are shared with TRBD1. In germline, CDR1 is SQVTM, CDR2 ANQGSEA. The V segment lost 7 bases and the J segment 2 bases; nucleotides outside the gene matches: 6. The CDR3 is 14 amino acids. Here the CDR3 DNA reads TGCAGCGCCCCCGGGACAGGGGCCACAGATACGCAGTATTTT. It codes for CSAPGTGATDTQYF.